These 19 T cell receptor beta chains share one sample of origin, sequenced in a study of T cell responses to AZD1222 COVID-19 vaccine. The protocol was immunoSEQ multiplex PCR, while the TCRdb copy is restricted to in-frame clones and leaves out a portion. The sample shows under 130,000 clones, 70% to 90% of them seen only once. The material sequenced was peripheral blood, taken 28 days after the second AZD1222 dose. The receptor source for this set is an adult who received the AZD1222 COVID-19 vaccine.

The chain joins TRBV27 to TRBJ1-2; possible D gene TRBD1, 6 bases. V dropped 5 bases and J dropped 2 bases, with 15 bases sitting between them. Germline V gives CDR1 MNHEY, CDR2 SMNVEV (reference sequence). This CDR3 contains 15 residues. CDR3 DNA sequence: TGTGCCAGCAGTGAAGGGGGGGCCTTCAACTATGGCTACACCTTC. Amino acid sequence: CASSEGGAFNYGYTF.

For the CDR3, the DNA is TGTGCCAGTAGTACCGGGTCGGAATCACCCCTCCACTTT. Translation: CASSTGSESPLHF. The chain links TRBV19 to TRBJ1-6; D is unresolved. The CDR3 totals 13 residues. Per the germline V gene, CDR1 is LNHDA and CDR2 is SQIVND (reference sequence). Trimming took 4 bases from V and 10 from J, leaving 11 bases between them.

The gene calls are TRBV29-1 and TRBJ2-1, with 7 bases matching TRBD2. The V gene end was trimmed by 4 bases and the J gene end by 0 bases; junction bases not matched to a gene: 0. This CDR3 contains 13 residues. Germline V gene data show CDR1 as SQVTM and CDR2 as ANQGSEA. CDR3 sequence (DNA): TGCAGCGTTGCTAGCGGCTCCTACAATGAGCAGTTCTTC. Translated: CSVASGSYNEQFF.

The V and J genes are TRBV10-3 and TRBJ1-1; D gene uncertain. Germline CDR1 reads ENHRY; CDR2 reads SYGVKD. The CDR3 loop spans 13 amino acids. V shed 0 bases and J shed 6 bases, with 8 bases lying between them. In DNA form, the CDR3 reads TGTGCCATCAGTGAGTCTGCCAGGCCTGAAGCTTTCTTT. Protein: CAISESARPEAFF.

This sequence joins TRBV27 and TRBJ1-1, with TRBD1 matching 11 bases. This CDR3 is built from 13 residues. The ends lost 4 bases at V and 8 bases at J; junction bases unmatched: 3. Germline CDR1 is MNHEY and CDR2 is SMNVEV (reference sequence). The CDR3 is CASSSRTGGEAFF. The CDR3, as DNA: TGTGCCAGCAGTTCACGGACAGGGGGCGAAGCTTTCTTT.

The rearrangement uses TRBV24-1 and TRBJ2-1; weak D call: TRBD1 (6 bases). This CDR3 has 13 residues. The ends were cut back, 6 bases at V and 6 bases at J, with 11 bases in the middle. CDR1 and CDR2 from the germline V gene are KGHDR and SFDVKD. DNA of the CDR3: TGTGCCACCAGTAGACAGGTGACCAATGAGCAGTTCTTC. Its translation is CATSRQVTNEQFF.

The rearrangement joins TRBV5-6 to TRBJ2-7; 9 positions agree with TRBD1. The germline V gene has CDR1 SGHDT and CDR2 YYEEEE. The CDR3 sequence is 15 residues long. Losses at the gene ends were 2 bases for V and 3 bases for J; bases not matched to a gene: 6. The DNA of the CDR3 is TGTGCCAGCAGCTTAAGACGGGACAGGGTCTACGAGCAGTACTTC. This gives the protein CASSLRRDRVYEQYF.

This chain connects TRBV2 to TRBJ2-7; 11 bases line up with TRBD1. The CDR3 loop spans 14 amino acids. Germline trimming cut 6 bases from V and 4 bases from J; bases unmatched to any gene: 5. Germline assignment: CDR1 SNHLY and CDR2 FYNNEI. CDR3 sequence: CASRTGTGGYEQYF. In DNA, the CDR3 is TGTGCCAGCAGGACCGGGACAGGGGGATACGAGCAGTACTTC. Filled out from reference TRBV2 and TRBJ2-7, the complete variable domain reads EPEVTQTPSHQVTQMGQEVILRCVPISNHLYFYWYRQILGQKVEFLVSFYNNEISEKSEIFDDQFSVERPDGSNFTLKIRSTKLEDSAMYFCASRTGTGGYEQYFGPGTRLTVT.

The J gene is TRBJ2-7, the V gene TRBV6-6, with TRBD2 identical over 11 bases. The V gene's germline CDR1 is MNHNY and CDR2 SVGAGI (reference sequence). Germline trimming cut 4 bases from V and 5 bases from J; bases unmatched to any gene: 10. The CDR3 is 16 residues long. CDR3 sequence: CASSFPTSGSNNEQYF. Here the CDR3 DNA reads TGTGCCAGCAGTTTTCCCACTAGCGGGAGTAACAACGAGCAGTACTTC.

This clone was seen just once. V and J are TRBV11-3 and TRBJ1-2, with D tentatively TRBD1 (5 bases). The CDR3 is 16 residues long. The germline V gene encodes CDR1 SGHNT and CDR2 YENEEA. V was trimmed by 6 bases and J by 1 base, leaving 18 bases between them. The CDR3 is CASSISGTGNNYGYTF. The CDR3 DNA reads TGTGCCAGCAGTATTTCCGGGACGGGAAATAACTATGGCTACACCTTC.

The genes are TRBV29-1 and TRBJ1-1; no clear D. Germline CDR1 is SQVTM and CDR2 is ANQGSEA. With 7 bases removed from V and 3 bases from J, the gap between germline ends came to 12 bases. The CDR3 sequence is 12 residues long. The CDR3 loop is CSADWLDTEAFF. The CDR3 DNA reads TGCAGCGCCGACTGGTTGGACACTGAAGCTTTCTTT.

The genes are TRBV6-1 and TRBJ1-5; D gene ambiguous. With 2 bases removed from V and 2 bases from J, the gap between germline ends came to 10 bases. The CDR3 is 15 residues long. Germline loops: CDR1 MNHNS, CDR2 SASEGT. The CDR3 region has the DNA TGTGCCAGCAGTGAAATAAGAGGGCGCAATCAGCCCCAGCATTTT. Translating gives CASSEIRGRNQPQHF.

In nucleotides, the CDR3 is TGTGCCAGCAGTTCCCCCAACAGGGGTGGAAGCTATGGCTACACCTTC. This codes for CASSSPNRGGSYGYTF. The chain joins TRBV6-5 to TRBJ1-2; TRBD1 matches at 7 bases. Germline CDR1 is MNHEY and CDR2 is SVGAGI. J was trimmed by 4 bases and V by 4 bases; bases with no gene match: 12. The CDR3 spans 16 residues.

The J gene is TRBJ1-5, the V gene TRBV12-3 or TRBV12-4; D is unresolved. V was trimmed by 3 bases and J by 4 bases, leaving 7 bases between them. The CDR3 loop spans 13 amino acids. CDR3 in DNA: TGTGCCAGCAGTTTCACGGGAAATCAGCCCCAGCATTTT. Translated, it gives CASSFTGNQPQHF.

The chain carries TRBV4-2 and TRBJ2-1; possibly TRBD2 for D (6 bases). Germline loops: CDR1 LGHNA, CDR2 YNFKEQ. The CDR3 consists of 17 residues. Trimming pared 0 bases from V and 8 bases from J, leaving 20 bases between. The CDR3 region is CASSQEAQRGGLDEQFF. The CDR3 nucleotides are TGTGCCAGCAGCCAAGAGGCCCAACGGGGAGGTTTAGATGAGCAGTTCTTC.

The CDR3 coding sequence is TGTGCCAGCATAGGCAGGGACCCAACTAATGAAAAACTGTTTTTT. It translates to CASIGRDPTNEKLFF. The chain combines TRBV6-5 with TRBJ1-4; TRBD1 might be the D (5 bases). V was trimmed by 7 bases and J by 0 bases, leaving 12 bases between them. This CDR3 spans 15 amino acids. From germline, CDR1 is MNHEY and CDR2 SVGAGI.

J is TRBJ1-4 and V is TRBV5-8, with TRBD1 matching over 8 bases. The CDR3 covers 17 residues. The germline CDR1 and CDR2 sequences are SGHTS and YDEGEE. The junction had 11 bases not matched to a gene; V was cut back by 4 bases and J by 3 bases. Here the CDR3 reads CASSIGTGGVANEKLFF. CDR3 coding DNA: TGTGCCAGCAGCATAGGGACAGGCGGAGTGGCTAATGAAAAACTGTTTTTT.

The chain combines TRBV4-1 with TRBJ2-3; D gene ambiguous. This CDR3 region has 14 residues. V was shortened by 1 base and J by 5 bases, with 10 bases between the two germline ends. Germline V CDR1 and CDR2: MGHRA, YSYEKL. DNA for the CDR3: TGCGCCAGCAGCCAAGCCCGGACGAGAGATACGCAGTATTTT. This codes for CASSQARTRDTQYF.

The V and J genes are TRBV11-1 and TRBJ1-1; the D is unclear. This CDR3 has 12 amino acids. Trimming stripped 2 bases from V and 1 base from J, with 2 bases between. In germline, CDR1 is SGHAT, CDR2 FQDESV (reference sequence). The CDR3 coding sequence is TGTGCCAGCAGCTTAACGAACACTGAAGCTTTCTTT. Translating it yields CASSLTNTEAFF.